Each of the 22 T cell receptor beta chains below was sequenced from the same sample in a study of T cells expressing NK-cell markers. TCRdb reworked the 5' RACE reads into one entry per CDR3 protein, no DNA. Here the sample table reports 200,000 to 300,000 distinct CDR3 sequences. The sample was blood T cells: a sorted CD56 or NKG2C T cell subset, CD4+ or CD8+ T cells, or bulk PBMC T cells (not recorded which). These TCRs come from a man younger than 35 in good health.

The chain uses TRBV20-1 and TRBJ2-1; lacking DNA, the TRBD2 call made by TCRdb goes unchecked. Per the germline V gene, CDR1 is DFQATT and CDR2 is SNEGSKA (reference sequence). This CDR3 contains 16 residues. The CDR3 here is CSAPPGTSLAYNEQFF.

The V call is TRBV3-1, the J call TRBJ2-7. Germline V CDR1 and CDR2: LGHDT, YNNKEL (reference sequence). CDR3 length: 11 residues. CDR3 residues: CASSQEREQYF.

CDR3 amino acids: CATSTRLAGRTDTQYF. The V gene is TRBV15, the J gene TRBJ2-3; TCRdb returns TRBD2, unconfirmable since there is no DNA. This CDR3 contains 16 residues. Germline V lookup: CDR1 LNHNV, CDR2 YYDKDF (reference sequence).

The chain has TRBV20-1 and TRBJ1-5; there is no DNA to check the TCRdb D call of TRBD1. This CDR3 is built from 15 residues. Germline CDR1 DFQATT, CDR2 SNEGSKA (reference sequence). The CDR3 protein is CSARDPGQGNQPQHF.

J is TRBJ2-7 and V is TRBV6-5; TCRdb outputs TRBD2, but without DNA this stays unchecked. Germline values: CDR1 MNHEY, CDR2 SVGAGI. This CDR3 is 17 amino acids long. The CDR3 protein is CASSYSKSDTRSYEQYF.

The chain combines TRBV10-3 with TRBJ2-7; TCRdb picks TRBD1, but there is no DNA to check that call. The CDR3 is 12 residues long. In germline, CDR1 is ENHRY, CDR2 SYGVKD. The CDR3 spells CATGADSYEQYF.

The rearrangement joins TRBV5-1 to TRBJ2-3. From germline, CDR1 is SGHRS and CDR2 YFSETQ. The CDR3 sequence is 14 residues long. This chain's CDR3 is CASSLASYTDTQYF.

CDR3 region: CASSKNSDTQYF. The V and J genes are TRBV21-1 and TRBJ2-3. TRBV21-1 is classified as a pseudogene. This CDR3 comprises 12 residues.

The rearrangement links TRBV5-1 to TRBJ2-1; TCRdb proposes TRBD2, but this gene call is untestable without DNA. The CDR3 runs 13 residues. Germline values: CDR1 SGHRS, CDR2 YFSETQ. The CDR3 is CASSPSGPSEQFF.

The V gene is TRBV4-1, the J gene TRBJ2-3. This CDR3 spans 15 amino acids. Germline V gene lookup returns CDR1 MGHRA and CDR2 YSYEKL. CDR3: CASSQVWVGTDTQYF.

The J gene is TRBJ1-2, the V gene TRBV4-2. CDR3 length: 16 residues. CDR1 is LGHNA and CDR2 is YNFKEQ in the germline V gene. This chain's CDR3 is CASSQEAGGSWFGYTF.

The CDR3 reads CSARPAPAFRETQYF. The chain employs TRBV20-1 and TRBJ2-5; TCRdb indicates TRBD1, and absent DNA this call remains unverified. The length of the CDR3 is 15 residues. Germline V gene data show CDR1 as DFQATT and CDR2 as SNEGSKA (reference sequence).

The genes are TRBV12-3 or TRBV12-4 and TRBJ1-1; without DNA, the TCRdb call of TRBD1 cannot be checked. The length of the CDR3 is 15 residues. The CDR3 reads CASSVRGGPNTEAFF.

The rearrangement joins TRBV20-1 to TRBJ2-7; TCRdb designates TRBD2, a call that cannot be tested without DNA. CDR1 DFQATT and CDR2 SNEGSKA come from the germline V gene (reference sequence). This CDR3 is 13 amino acids long. CDR3 sequence: CSAGLAGNYEQYF.

The chain uses TRBV5-5 and TRBJ2-3; as DNA is missing, the TRBD1 call by TCRdb cannot be tested. The germline V gene has CDR1 SGHKS and CDR2 YYEKEE (reference sequence). This CDR3 is 15 amino acids long. The CDR3 protein is CASSLGVTGGNTQYF.

The J gene is TRBJ1-1, the V gene TRBV25-1. From germline, CDR1 is MGHDK and CDR2 SYGVNS. The CDR3 totals 11 residues. This CDR3 is CASIGSTEAFF. Combining the CDR3 with reference TRBV25-1 and TRBJ1-1 gives the whole variable domain EADIYQTPRYLVIGTGKKITLECSQTMGHDKMYWYQQDPGMELHLIHYSYGVNSTEKGDLSSESTVSRIRTEHFPLTLESARPSHTSQYLCASIGSTEAFFGQGTRLTVV.

V usage is TRBV6-1 and J usage is TRBJ1-2. The germline V gene has CDR1 MNHNS and CDR2 SASEGT. The CDR3 sequence is 14 residues long. CDR3 sequence reads: CAASPLDGNYGYTF.

The rearrangement links TRBV29-1 to TRBJ1-2. The CDR3 has 12 amino acids. Germline CDR1 and CDR2: SQVTM and ANQGSEA. CDR3 residues: CSVDSPAYGYTF.

The rearrangement joins TRBV5-1 to TRBJ2-3; no DNA is available, so the TRBD1 call from TCRdb remains unchecked. The germline CDR1 and CDR2 sequences are SGHRS and YFSETQ. The CDR3 consists of 15 residues. The CDR3 region is CASRGAGGITDTQYF.

This chain connects TRBV11-2 to TRBJ2-1; checking the TCRdb D call of TRBD2 is not possible without DNA. In germline, CDR1 is SGHAT, CDR2 FQNNGV. There are 17 residues in the CDR3. The CDR3 is CASSPNPTSGRNNEQFF.

The chain is built from TRBV5-1 and TRBJ2-1. Germline values: CDR1 SGHRS, CDR2 YFSETQ. This CDR3 is 16 amino acids long. The CDR3 spells CASSLAGGESYNEQFF.

The J gene is TRBJ1-3, the V gene TRBV6-5; TCRdb's D gene call, TRBD1, goes unchecked for lack of DNA. The germline CDR1 and CDR2 sequences are MNHEY and SVGAGI. There are 16 residues in the CDR3. The CDR3 is CASSYSKQGLGNTIYF.